This T cell receptor (beta chain) originates from a study of T cells in Graves' hyperthyroidism and ophthalmopathy. There are 13 residues in the CDR3. V was cut by 4 bases and J by 6 bases, with 8 bases left in between. The germline gives CDR1 KGHDR, CDR2 SFDVKD. This clonotype turned up a few times. Amplification of TCR beta CDR3 regions was performed using RNA transcripts as template. Researchers ran a first-round RT-PCR on the TCR CDR3 using the HTBI primer set. TCRdb re-derived calls from the multiplex PCR reads in MiXCR, one entry per CDR3 protein. The table records about 400,000 distinct CDR3 sequences, about 16% of them present only once.

The rearrangement uses TRBV24-1 and TRBJ2-2; D is uncertain. This receptor was taken from a young woman with Graves' hyperthyroidism. The sample taken for sequencing was blood. The CDR3 reads CATSELISGELFF. CDR3 coding DNA: TGTGCCACCAGTGAGCTGATATCCGGGGAGCTGTTTTTT.